This T cell receptor (beta chain) was found in a study of shared clonotypes between healthy human individuals. Study-wide results and limits: Owing to a small donor count, the genetic and exposure-history diversity represented was limited.

Profiled with immunoSEQ multiplex PCR; TCRdb holds only in-frame clones, not every one. The data show 1,400,000 or so clones, less than 99% seen once. A split of CD4+ cells into CD45RA+ naive and CD45RA-negative memory subsets was performed. With respect to this clone: Its antigen is not known.

The sample consisted of naive CD4+ T cells sorted from blood. The subset denotes: CD45RA+ positively selected. This receptor was obtained from a man in his thirties or forties in good health.

DNA of the CDR3: TGTGCCTGGAGTGTAGGACTAACATACAATGAGCAGTTCTTC. Its translation is CAWSVGLTYNEQFF. This sequence joins TRBV30 and TRBJ2-1, with a possible D match to TRBD2 (6 bases). There are 14 residues in the CDR3. The germline gives CDR1 GTSNPN, CDR2 SVGIG (reference sequence). Trimming stripped 0 bases from V and 4 bases from J, with 10 bases between. Based on the CDR3 plus reference TRBV30 and TRBJ2-1, the full variable domain is SQTIHQWPATLVQPVGSPLSLECTVEGTSNPNLYWYRQAAGRGLQLLFYSVGIGQISSEVPQNLSASRPQDRQFILSSKKLLLSDSGFYLCAWSVGLTYNEQFFGPGTRLTVL.